This T cell receptor (beta chain) came from a study of graft-versus-host responses after intestinal transplantation. Looking at the study overall: Anti-thymocyte globulin was used for induction in all recipients, who then took tacrolimus and steroids for roughly three years. Study results and caveats: Recipient marrow showed GvH clones, some seen first in ileum or blood. High graft-versus-host to host-versus-graft T cell clonal ratios marked allografts of patients with graft-donor macrochimerism.

Of note for this clone: Its antigen is currently unknown.

TCRdb's table, derived via immunoSEQ multiplex PCR, lists solely in-frame clones and lacks some. The sample holds tens of thousands of clones, approximately 84% seen once. Losses at the gene ends were 7 bases for V and 9 bases for J; bases not matched to a gene: 3. The CDR3 loop spans 13 amino acids. The V gene's germline CDR1 is SNHLY and CDR2 FYNNEI. This chain links TRBV2 with TRBJ2-1; 13 positions agree with TRBD2. Sequences were derived from unstimulated CD4+ T cells sorted from spleen or lymph node cells, sampled before transplant. This receptor was identified in a human donor who was the organ donor for an intestinal transplant. CDR3 loop: CASMTSGGSEQFF. DNA of the CDR3: TGTGCCAGCATGACTAGCGGGGGGAGTGAGCAGTTCTTC.